These 17 T cell receptor beta chains were all obtained from the same sample, sequenced in a study of shared clonotypes between healthy human individuals. Profiled with immunoSEQ multiplex PCR; TCRdb holds only in-frame clones, not every one. This table holds 95,000 to 120,000 clones, over 65% found once. Sequenced: memory CD8+ T cells sorted from blood. Subset here: CD45RO+ cells pooled with CCR7-negative TemRA cells. Source of these receptors: a woman under 40 in good health.

This chain joins TRBV5-1 and TRBJ2-6; 8 positions match TRBD2. The V gene's germline CDR1 is SGHRS and CDR2 YFSETQ. The CDR3 is 21 amino acids. The V segment lost 1 base and the J segment 2 bases; nucleotides outside the gene matches: 17. In DNA form, the CDR3 reads TGCGCCAGCAGCTTGTTCCCCGATAGCGGGGAGTACTTCCCTGGGGCCAACGTCCTGACTTTC. Protein sequence: CASSLFPDSGEYFPGANVLTF.

The table lists this clone with a few counts. This chain links TRBV4-1 with TRBJ2-1, with a tentative D call TRBD2 (6 bases). CDR3 length: 22 residues. Trimming removed 0 bases from V and 8 bases from J, with 35 bases in between. The germline V gene encodes CDR1 MGHRA and CDR2 YSYEKL. The CDR3 loop is CASSQERFRGTVTAGWSDEQFF. DNA of the CDR3: TGCGCCAGCAGCCAAGAAAGGTTCCGAGGTACGGTGACGGCGGGATGGAGCGATGAGCAGTTCTTC.

The gene calls are TRBV27 and TRBJ2-5; D perhaps matches TRBD2 (6 bases). V shed 3 bases and J shed 4 bases, with 12 bases lying between them. Germline assignment: CDR1 MNHEY and CDR2 SMNVEV (reference sequence). The length of the CDR3 is 14 residues. The CDR3 nucleotides are TGTGCCAGCAGTTTTGGGGGGACCCCAGAGACCCAGTACTTC. Protein product: CASSFGGTPETQYF.

This clone was seen a few times. The chain carries TRBV7-8 and TRBJ2-7; no clear D gene. Trimming cost V 1 base and J 2 bases, with 12 bases left between them. The CDR3 runs 15 residues. Germline V lookup: CDR1 SGHVS, CDR2 FQNEAQ. CDR3 residues: CASSLGLYTPYEQYF. CDR3 DNA sequence: TGTGCCAGCAGCTTAGGGCTGTACACCCCCTACGAGCAGTACTTC.

This chain connects TRBV10-3 to TRBJ2-1; no clear D. This CDR3 region has 16 residues. Trimming took 2 bases from V and 0 from J, leaving 11 bases between them. From germline, CDR1 is ENHRY and CDR2 SYGVKD. This CDR3 reads CAISEAGGSSYNEQFF. CDR3 sequence (DNA): TGTGCCATCAGTGAGGCCGGCGGTAGCTCCTACAATGAGCAGTTCTTC.

The chain employs TRBV29-1 and TRBJ2-3, with D perhaps TRBD1 (6 bases). This CDR3 has 15 amino acids. Germline V gives CDR1 SQVTM, CDR2 ANQGSEA. Trimming cost V 3 bases and J 4 bases, with 17 bases left between them. CDR3 loop: CSVELSQGFADTQYF. The CDR3 DNA sequence: TGCAGCGTTGAGCTTTCTCAGGGGTTTGCAGATACGCAGTATTTT.

The chain has TRBV25-1 and TRBJ2-2, with D perhaps TRBD1 (5 bases). From germline, CDR1 is MGHDK and CDR2 SYGVNS. The CDR3 consists of 18 residues. V dropped 1 base and J dropped 6 bases, with 21 bases sitting between them. As DNA, the CDR3 is TGTGCCAGCAGTGAATCTAAAGACGGGTGGGGCTCGGCCGGGGAGCTGTTTTTT. Encoded protein: CASSESKDGWGSAGELFF.

In its sample, this clone was seen a few times. The chain couples TRBV25-1 to TRBJ2-2; weak D call: TRBD1 (6 bases). Deletions cut 2 bases from V and 3 bases from J, with 10 bases between. This CDR3 is 15 amino acids long. Germline CDR1 reads MGHDK; CDR2 reads SYGVNS. The CDR3 DNA follows: TGTGCCAGCAGTGAAGGGGGCAGAGACACCGGGGAGCTGTTTTTT. As protein: CASSEGGRDTGELFF.

The gene calls are TRBV4-2 and TRBJ1-4; D gene ambiguous. V was cut by 0 bases and J by 8 bases, with 16 bases left in between. The CDR3 loop spans 16 amino acids. Per germline, CDR1 LGHNA and CDR2 YNFKEQ. CDR3 in DNA: TGTGCCAGCAGCCAAGATAATCCGGGGTCGGGGGAAAAACTGTTTTTT. This translates into CASSQDNPGSGEKLFF.

The rearrangement uses TRBV5-1 and TRBJ2-7, with D perhaps matching TRBD1 or TRBD2 (5 bases each). In germline, CDR1 is SGHRS, CDR2 YFSETQ. CDR3 size: 14 residues. V was clipped by 4 bases and J by 4 bases, with 15 bases between them. This chain's CDR3 is CASSPRGVQYEQYF. The CDR3 coding sequence is TGCGCCAGCAGCCCCCGGGGCGTACAATACGAGCAGTACTTC.

This clone was counted between two and nine times. The DNA of the CDR3 is TGTGCCAGCCGATGGACTAGCTCCTACAATGAGCAGTTCTTC. Translating it yields CASRWTSSYNEQFF. This sequence joins TRBV27 and TRBJ2-1, with TRBD2 identical over 7 bases. The J segment lost 0 bases and the V segment lost 8 bases, leaving 4 bases of the junction unmatched. The CDR3 extends over 14 amino acids. Germline assignment: CDR1 MNHEY and CDR2 SMNVEV (reference sequence).

Only a few counts were recorded for this clone. This chain uses TRBV5-8 with TRBJ2-7; tentatively, D is TRBD2 (5 bases). Germline-derived CDR1 and CDR2 are SGHTS and YDEGEE. The CDR3 runs 15 residues. V shed 4 bases and J shed 6 bases, with 20 bases lying between them. DNA for the CDR3: TGTGCCAGCAGCCTGCGGTGGGTACGAGGGAGCGAGCAGTACTTC. Translation gives CASSLRWVRGSEQYF.

The V gene is TRBV19, the J gene TRBJ2-2, with D tentatively TRBD1 or TRBD2 (6 bases each). The CDR3 is 16 residues long. V lost 3 bases and J lost 4, with 15 bases in between. The germline V gene has CDR1 LNHDA and CDR2 SQIVND (reference sequence). CDR3 sequence (DNA): TGTGCCAGTAGTATCACCCCGGGGGCCGCCACCGGGGAGCTGTTTTTT. This encodes CASSITPGAATGELFF.

This clone has a single count. The chain has TRBV5-6 and TRBJ2-1; D remains ambiguous. V was clipped by 4 bases and J by 7 bases, with 12 bases between them. Germline-derived CDR1 and CDR2 are SGHDT and YYEEEE. The CDR3 contains 13 residues. The CDR3 protein is CASSQSLENEQFF. The CDR3 DNA sequence: TGTGCCAGCAGCCAGTCGCTAGAAAATGAGCAGTTCTTC.

This clone showed up just a few times. The V gene is TRBV9, the J gene TRBJ1-1, with D possibly TRBD1 on 5 matching bases. Deletions cut 0 bases from V and 2 bases from J, with 14 bases between. CDR1 and CDR2 (germline): SGDLS, YYNGEE. This CDR3 has 16 amino acids. CDR3 nucleotides: TGTGCCAGCAGCGTAGCCGGGGACGGACTTAACACTGAAGCTTTCTTT. Residues: CASSVAGDGLNTEAFF.

CDR3 sequence: CASSLGGAYGYTF. DNA of the CDR3: TGTGCCAGCAGCTTAGGGGGGGCCTATGGCTACACCTTC. The chain combines TRBV5-4 with TRBJ1-2, with TRBD1 as a possible D gene (6 bases). The CDR3 consists of 13 residues. V was clipped by 2 bases and J by 4 bases, with 9 bases between them. CDR1 is SGHNT and CDR2 is YYREEE in the germline V gene (reference sequence).

The count of this clone is one. V gene TRBV6-5 combines with J gene TRBJ2-7; 8 bases align to TRBD2. The CDR3 contains 15 residues. The trim removed 2 bases at V and 3 bases at J, leaving 6 bases unmatched. The V gene's germline CDR1 is MNHEY and CDR2 SVGAGI. CDR3 sequence (DNA): TGTGCCAGCAGTTACGAGGCCCGGGAGGGCTACGAGCAGTACTTC. Amino acids: CASSYEAREGYEQYF.